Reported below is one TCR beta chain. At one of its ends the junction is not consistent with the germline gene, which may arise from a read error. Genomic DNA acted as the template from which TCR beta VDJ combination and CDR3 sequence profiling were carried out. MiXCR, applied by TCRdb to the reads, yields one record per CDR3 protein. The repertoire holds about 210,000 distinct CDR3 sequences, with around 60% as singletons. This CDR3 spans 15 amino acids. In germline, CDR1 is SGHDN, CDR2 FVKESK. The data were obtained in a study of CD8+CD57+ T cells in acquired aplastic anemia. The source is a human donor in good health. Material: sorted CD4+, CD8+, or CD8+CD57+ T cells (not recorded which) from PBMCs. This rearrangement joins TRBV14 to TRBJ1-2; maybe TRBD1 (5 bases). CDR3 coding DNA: TGTGCCAGCAGCCAAGATGGGCAGGGCGACTATGGCCACACCTTC. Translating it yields CASSQDGQGDYGHTF.